This T cell receptor (beta chain) was observed in a study of blood T cell repertoires in COVID-19. Looking at the study overall: Samples came from the United States, Italy and Spain, spanning acute and convalescent COVID-19.

The CDR3 runs 16 residues. Looked up from germline, CDR1 is SGHNT and CDR2 is YYREEE (reference sequence). V trimming: 4 bases; J trimming: 5 bases; junction bases outside the gene matches: 11. Original processing notes: Amplified reference gene primers provided the basis for estimating nucleated cell counts. Repertoires were generated with immunoSEQ multiplex PCR, while TCRdb's copy carries only in-frame clones and drops some. V, J and clone size are taken as reported in that table, and D and trimming were inferred from the DNA itself. The table lists about 200,000 clones, 88% of them singletons, with roughly 1.6% in the top ten.

Source material: peripheral blood. The TCR comes from a man aged 18 to 35 with active or convalescent COVID-19. The V gene is TRBV5-4, the J gene TRBJ2-3, with 9 nucleotides matching TRBD2. The CDR3 DNA follows: TGTGCCAGCAGCCGGGGGAAGCGGGGGGCGGTAGATACGCAGTATTTT. Encoded protein: CASSRGKRGAVDTQYF.